This TCR beta chain originates from a study of blood T cell repertoires in COVID-19. Background on the study: Acute and convalescent COVID-19 specimens originated in the United States, Italy and Spain. From T cells, B-cell-depleted T cells, or PBMCs came the material, which was cDNA or gDNA.

Under the authors' procedure: Reference gene primer amplification in the assay estimated nucleated cell counts. Sequencing was performed with immunoSEQ multiplex PCR; in TCRdb, only in-frame clones are kept and a portion is missing. D and trimming come from the DNA, and the V and J calls and clone size come from that table. Of some 25,000 clones listed, 80% to 95% are singletons. The CDR3 totals 16 residues. V shed 4 bases, J shed 0 bases, and the junction held 9 bases outside the gene matches. Germline values: CDR1 SGHDT, CDR2 YYEEEE. This sequence joins TRBV5-6 and TRBJ2-7; 8 bases are shared with TRBD1. The material sequenced was peripheral blood. The receptor was derived from a human donor in a cohort sampled during active COVID-19. The CDR3 region is CASSKARTGFSYEQYF. The CDR3 DNA reads as TGTGCCAGCAGCAAGGCCCGGACAGGGTTCTCCTACGAGCAGTACTTC.